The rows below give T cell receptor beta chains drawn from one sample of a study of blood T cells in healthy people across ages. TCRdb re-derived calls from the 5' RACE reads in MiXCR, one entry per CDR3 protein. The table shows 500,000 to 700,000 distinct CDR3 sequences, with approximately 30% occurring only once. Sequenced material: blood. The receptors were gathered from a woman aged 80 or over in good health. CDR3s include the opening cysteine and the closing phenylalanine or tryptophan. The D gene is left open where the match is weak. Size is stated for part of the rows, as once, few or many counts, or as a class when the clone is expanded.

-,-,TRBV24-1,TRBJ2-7,TGTGCCACCAGTGACCGAACGGGACTCCCCAAGTACTTC,CATSDRTGLPKYF
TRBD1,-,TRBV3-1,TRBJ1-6,TGTGCCAGCAGCTATCGACCAGGGGGCGCTTCACCCCTCCACTTT,CASSYRPGGASPLHF
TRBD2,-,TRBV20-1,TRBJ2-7,TGCAGTGCTAGGCCCCCCTTCTCTGGGGAGGGTTGTGAGCAGTACTTC,CSARPPFSGEGCEQYF
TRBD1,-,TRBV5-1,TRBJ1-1,TGCGCCAGCAGCCCAGGGGACAGGGGGGACGCCACTGAAGCTTTCTTT,CASSPGDRGDATEAFF
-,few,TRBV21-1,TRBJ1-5,TGTGCCAGGAGAGGACATAGCAATCAGCCCCAGCATTTT,CARRGHSNQPQHF
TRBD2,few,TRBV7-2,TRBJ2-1,TGTGCCAGCAGCTTAGGACGGACTAGCAGGGATGAGCAGTTCTTC,CASSLGRTSRDEQFF
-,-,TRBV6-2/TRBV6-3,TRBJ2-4,TGTGCCAGTACCACCGGGGTAGCCAAAAACATTCAGTACTTC,CASTTGVAKNIQYF
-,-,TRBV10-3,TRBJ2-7,TGTGCCATCAGTGAGGACCAAGACTACGAGCAGTACTTC,CAISEDQDYEQYF
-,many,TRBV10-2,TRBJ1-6,TGCGCCAGCAGTGAGTTACGGATTCTCCACTTT,CASSELRILHF
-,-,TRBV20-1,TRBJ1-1,TGCAGTGCTAGGTCCGGGACGAACACTGAAGCTTTCTTT,CSARSGTNTEAFF
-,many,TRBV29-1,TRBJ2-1,TGCAGCGTTTTATTTCAAGCCGGGACGGGGACTTACAATGAGCAGTTCTTC,CSVLFQAGTGTYNEQFF
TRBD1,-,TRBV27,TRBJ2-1,TGTGCCAGCAGTCCCCTCAAAGGGGACAGCCTTTCCTACAATGAGCAGTTCTTC,CASSPLKGDSLSYNEQFF
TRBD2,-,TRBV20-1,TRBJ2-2,TGCAGTGCTCCCCGGACTAGGCGCCCCGCTGGGGAGCTGTTTTTT,CSAPRTRRPAGELFF
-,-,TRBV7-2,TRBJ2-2,TGTGCCAGCAGCACCACCGGGGAGCGGTTTTTT,CASSTTGERFF
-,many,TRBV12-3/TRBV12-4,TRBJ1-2,TGTGCCAGCAGTTTCTCGGGGGTCTTGGGCTACACCTTC,CASSFSGVLGYTF
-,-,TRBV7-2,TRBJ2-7,TGTGCCAGCAGCTTAGCGCTAGAGAACACCTACGAGCAGTACTTC,CASSLALENTYEQYF
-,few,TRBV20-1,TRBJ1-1,TGCAGCGCCGCCCTGGGTCGGGTAATGAACACTGAAGCTTTCTTT,CSAALGRVMNTEAFF
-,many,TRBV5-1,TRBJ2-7,TGCGCCAGCAGCACCACTCAGACCTACGAGCAGTACTTC,CASSTTQTYEQYF
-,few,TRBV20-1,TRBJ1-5,TGCAGTGCTTCCCGGGGAGAGGGTTCTTCGAATAGCAATCAGCCCCAGCATTTT,CSASRGEGSSNSNQPQHF
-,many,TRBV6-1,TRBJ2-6,TGTGCCAGCAGTGAACGGGACACGAAGAGCTCTGGGGCCAACGTCCTGACTTTC,CASSERDTKSSGANVLTF
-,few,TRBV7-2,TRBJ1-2,TGTGCCAGCGCCGGGACCAACTATGGCTACACCTTC,CASAGTNYGYTF
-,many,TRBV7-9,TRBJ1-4,TGTGCCAGCAGCTTCGACAAAAAACTGTTTTTT,CASSFDKKLFF
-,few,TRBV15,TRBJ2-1,TGTGCCACCAGCAGAGATCTCAACAGTGAGCAGTTCTTC,CATSRDLNSEQFF
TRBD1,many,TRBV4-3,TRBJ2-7,TGCGCCAGCAGCCAATTCACCGGGACAGGAAACTCCTACGAGCAGTACTTC,CASSQFTGTGNSYEQYF
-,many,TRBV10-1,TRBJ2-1,TGCGCCAGCAGTGTACCGGGACTGTTTTACAATGAGCAGTTCTTC,CASSVPGLFYNEQFF
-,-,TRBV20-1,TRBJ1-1,TGCAGTGCTGACAAAACAGGGATGGACACTGAAGCTTTCTTT,CSADKTGMDTEAFF
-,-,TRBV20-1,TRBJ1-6,TGCAGTGCTAGAGATAATGACGGCGGCTCACCCCTCCACTTT,CSARDNDGGSPLHF
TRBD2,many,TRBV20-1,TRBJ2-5,TGCAGTGCTTCGCCTTTGACTAGCGGGGGATACCAAGAGACCCAGTACTTC,CSASPLTSGGYQETQYF
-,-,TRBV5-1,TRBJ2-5,TGCGCCAGCAGCGTACAGTTGTCCCAAGAGACCCAGTACTTC,CASSVQLSQETQYF
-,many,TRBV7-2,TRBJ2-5,TGTGCCAGCAGCTTAGCGTTAACTCGCGAGGAGACCCAGTACTTC,CASSLALTREETQYF
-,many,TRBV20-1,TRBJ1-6,TGCAGTGCTAGAGATGTACAGAGCTCCTATAATTCACCCCTCCACTTT,CSARDVQSSYNSPLHF
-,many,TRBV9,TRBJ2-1,TGTGCCAGCAGCGTAGTTGACAGTAGCTCCTACAATGAGCAGTTCTTC,CASSVVDSSSYNEQFF
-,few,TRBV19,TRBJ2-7,TGTGCCAGTAGTACGACAGGATCGGGCTACGAGCAGTACTTC,CASSTTGSGYEQYF
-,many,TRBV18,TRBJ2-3,TGTGCCAGCTCACCACCAAGCGCAGATACGCAGTATTTT,CASSPPSADTQYF
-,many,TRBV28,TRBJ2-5,TGTGCCAGCAGAGAAGGGACCCGAGAGACCCAGTACTTC,CASREGTRETQYF
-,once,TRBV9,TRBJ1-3,TGTGCCAGCAGCGTAGATCGTCTTGCCTCTGGAAACACCATATATTTT,CASSVDRLASGNTIYF
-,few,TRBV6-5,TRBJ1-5,TGTGCCAGCAGGAGTGACGGTAGCAATCAGCCCCAGCATTTT,CASRSDGSNQPQHF
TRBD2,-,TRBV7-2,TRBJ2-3,TGTGCCAGCAGCCTCGAGAGCGGGGGAGCAGATACGCAGTATTTT,CASSLESGGADTQYF
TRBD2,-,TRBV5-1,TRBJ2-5,TGCGCCAGCAGCTTGACGGGGGACTATCAAGAGACCCAGTACTTC,CASSLTGDYQETQYF
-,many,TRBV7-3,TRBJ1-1,TGTGCCAGCAGCTTAAGTGTGGGGGCGGACACTGAAGCTTTCTTT,CASSLSVGADTEAFF
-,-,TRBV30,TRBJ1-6,TGTGCCTGGATGGCAGCTCCAACCATCAATTCACCCCTCCACTTT,CAWMAAPTINSPLHF
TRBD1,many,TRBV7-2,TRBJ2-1,TGTGCCAGCAGCTTGGACAGGGGGAAAAGGAATGAGCAGTTCTTC,CASSLDRGKRNEQFF
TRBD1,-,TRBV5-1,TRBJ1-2,TGCGCCAGCAGTTCTGGACAGGGGTCTGGCTACACCTTC,CASSSGQGSGYTF
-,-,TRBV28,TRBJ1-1,TGTGCCAGCAGGGATAACATACAGCGAACTGAAGCTTTCTTT,CASRDNIQRTEAFF
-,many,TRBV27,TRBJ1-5,TGTGCCAGCAGTAAATGGGACAGCAATCAGCCCCAGCATTTT,CASSKWDSNQPQHF
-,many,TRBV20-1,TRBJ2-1,TGCAGTGCTAGAGATTTAAGGTCGAACAATGAGCAGTTCTTC,CSARDLRSNNEQFF
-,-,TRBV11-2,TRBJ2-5,TGTGCCAGCAGCCGACAGCGTAATGAGCAGTACTTC,CASSRQRNEQYF
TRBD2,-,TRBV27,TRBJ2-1,TGTGCCAGCGGTCAGGGGGGGACTAGCAGATACAATGGGCAGTTCTTC,CASGQGGTSRYNGQFF
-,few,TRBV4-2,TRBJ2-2,TGTGCCAGCAGGCCCCCAGGGGAGAACACCGGGGAGCTGTTTTTT,CASRPPGENTGELFF
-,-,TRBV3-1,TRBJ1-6,TGTGCCAGCAGCCAAGAACAGATAAATTCACCCCTCCACTTT,CASSQEQINSPLHF
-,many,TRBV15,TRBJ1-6,TGTGCCACCAGCAGAGATGTCCGTAATTCACCCCTCCACTTT,CATSRDVRNSPLHF
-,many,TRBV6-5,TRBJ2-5,TGTGCCAGCAGGCCTGCCGGGACAAAACAAGAGACCCAGTACTTC,CASRPAGTKQETQYF